The following is a T cell receptor (beta chain) sequence with its context. The target antigen is unknown. This sample stems from a study of cytomegalovirus exposure and HLA in healthy donors. This CDR3 contains 16 residues. Trimming at V came to 0 bases and at J to 5 bases, leaving 6 bases not matched to a gene. Per the germline V gene, CDR1 is SGHTA and CDR2 is FQGTGA. The PCR used 60 Vbeta and 13 Jbeta primers. Here immunoSEQ multiplex PCR was the method, and the copy in TCRdb shows in-frame clones only, minus some. Of 200,000 to 250,000 clones in the sample, roughly 80% were seen once. Study results and limitations: Most TCR sequences showed up rarely, but some public TCRs showed up in many donors. The likely origin of a cluster of highly shared sequence variants was a sequencing artifact.

The V and J genes are TRBV7-3 and TRBJ2-2; the match to TRBD1 covers 7 bases. The source of this sequence is a woman aged 25 to 39 in good health and CMV-seronegative. Sequencing was performed on PBMCs. In DNA, the CDR3 is TGTGCCAGCAGCTTAACACAGGGGCCGGGGACCGGGGAGCTGTTTTTT. It codes for CASSLTQGPGTGELFF.